The entry that follows covers one TCR beta chain sequence. Its antigen is undetermined. Losses at the gene ends were 7 bases for V and 2 bases for J; bases not matched to a gene: 4. Per germline, CDR1 MNHNS and CDR2 SASEGT. The CDR3 sequence is 13 residues long. Primers included in the PCR were 60 Vbeta and 13 Jbeta primers. Measured with immunoSEQ multiplex PCR; TCRdb has only the in-frame clones, and not every one. Of 140,000 or so clones in the sample, about 70% were seen once. These data belong to a study of cytomegalovirus exposure and HLA in healthy donors. As for the study in general: From HLA-typed donors, an early data release held tens of millions of unique TCRs. Study conclusions and caveats: Per published accounts, TCR beta sequences correctly predicted the HLA-A and HLA-B alleles of most subjects. Highly shared variants forming one cluster were likely a sequencing artifact.

The chain couples TRBV6-1 to TRBJ2-7, with 8 bases matching TRBD2. The sample consisted of PBMCs. The receptor was isolated from a man aged 55-75 years in good health and CMV-seronegative. The chain's CDR3 is CASTLAGTYEQYF. The CDR3, as DNA: TGTGCCAGCACCCTAGCGGGCACCTACGAGCAGTACTTC.